This T cell receptor (beta chain) was obtained from a study of blood T cell repertoires in COVID-19. Background on the study: Italy, Spain and the United States were the sources of the convalescent and acute COVID-19 samples.

This CDR3 has 13 residues. Germline V gives CDR1 MNHEY, CDR2 SMNVEV (reference sequence). The junction had 1 base not matched to a gene; V was cut back by 6 bases and J by 0 bases. Methods used by the authors: How many nucleated cells were present was estimated from reference gene primer amplification. This table comes from immunoSEQ multiplex PCR, and its TCRdb copy is limited to in-frame clones, with some not included. V and J calls and clone size are given by that table; D and trimming were obtained from the DNA. The table records 55,000 to 90,000 clones, approximately 85% of them present only once.

This TCR was recovered from a woman of 80 years or more with active or convalescent COVID-19. V usage is TRBV27 and J usage is TRBJ1-2; TRBD1 aligns across 7 bases. The sample comprised peripheral blood. The CDR3 DNA reads TGTGCCAGCAGAACAGGGGCTAACTATGGCTACACCTTC. This sequence encodes CASRTGANYGYTF.